Following are 28 T cell receptor beta chains from one sample sequenced in a study of T cells in Graves' hyperthyroidism and ophthalmopathy. What was amplified from RNA transcripts were TCR beta CDR3 regions. When the TCR CDR3 underwent first-round RT-PCR, the HTBI primer set was used. TCRdb recomputed calls from the multiplex PCR reads with MiXCR, one row per CDR3 protein. The sample shows some 560,000 distinct CDR3 sequences, approximately 14% of them seen only once. Sequencing used blood. Every receptor here comes from a woman between 25 and 40 years old with Graves' hyperthyroidism.

This clonotype was recorded a few times. The rearrangement links TRBV29-1 to TRBJ2-1; 7 positions agree with TRBD2. The CDR3 is 17 residues long. Trimming removed 3 bases from V and 7 bases from J; junction bases left unmatched: 18. Germline CDR1 SQVTM, CDR2 ANQGSEA. The CDR3 DNA reads as TGCAGCGTTGAGACTCGGGGCGTTCCTAGCGGAGTGAATGAGCAGTTCTTC. Translation: CSVETRGVPSGVNEQFF.

This clonotype was detected ten times or more. One end of the junction varies from germline; a read error may be responsible. The chain is built from TRBV5-1 and TRBJ2-7; the D gene could be TRBD1 or TRBD2 (6 bases each). Germline CDR1 SGHRS, CDR2 YFSETQ. The CDR3 runs to 13 residues. This CDR3 is CASSLEGGGEQYF. The DNA of the CDR3 is TGTGCCAGCAGCTTGGAGGGGGGCGGCGAGCAGTACTTC.

This clonotype has at least ten counts. This chain links TRBV2 with TRBJ2-7, with 8 bases fitting TRBD1. The V gene's germline CDR1 is SNHLY and CDR2 FYNNEI. V shed 2 bases, J shed 7 bases, and the junction held 7 bases outside the gene matches. The CDR3 is 14 residues long. CDR3 nucleotides: TGTGCCAGCAGTGAATCGGGACAGGCGGGAGAGCAGTACTTC. This translates into CASSESGQAGEQYF.

Comment on this clonotype: This may arise from a read error, as a much more abundant clone is one base away. This chain uses TRBV7-2 with TRBJ2-2; 8 nucleotides match TRBD2. Trimming removed 3 bases from V and 7 bases from J; junction bases left unmatched: 10. Germline CDR1 SGHTA, CDR2 FQGNSA. The CDR3 runs 16 residues. Here the CDR3 DNA reads TGTGCCAGCAGCTTTTTGGGACTAGTGGGAGACGGGGAGCTGTTTTTT. Translated, it gives CASSFLGLVGDGELFF.

This chain uses TRBV7-8 with TRBJ2-3, with D unresolved. Trimming stripped 2 bases from V and 8 bases from J, with 8 bases between. This CDR3 spans 12 amino acids. Germline loops: CDR1 SGHVS, CDR2 FQNEAQ. CDR3 amino acids: CASSLSFATQYF. For the CDR3, the DNA is TGTGCCAGCAGCTTATCGTTCGCTACGCAGTATTTT.

This rearrangement joins TRBV25-1 to TRBJ2-7; 13 bases are a match to TRBD2. Losses at the gene ends were 9 bases for V and 6 bases for J; bases not matched to a gene: 5. CDR1 is MGHDK, CDR2 SYGVNS, per germline. CDR3 length equals 13 residues. CDR3 DNA: TGTGCCAGTACTAGCGGGAGGGCCGGCGAGCAGTACTTC. Protein product: CASTSGRAGEQYF.

This clonotype was seen at least ten times. The genes are TRBV15 and TRBJ1-6; no definite D call. Germline V CDR1 and CDR2: LNHNV, YYDKDF (reference sequence). Trimming cost V 11 bases and J 13 bases, with 12 bases left between them. This CDR3 contains 10 residues. The CDR3 loop reads CASSGEPLHF. For the CDR3, the DNA is TGTGCCTCGAGTGGGGAGCCCCTCCACTTT.

This clonotype has a count of ten or more. The gene calls are TRBV2 and TRBJ2-3; unclear D gene. The V gene's germline CDR1 is SNHLY and CDR2 FYNNEI. V lost 7 bases and J 6 bases, leaving 14 bases between the germline ends. CDR3 size: 13 residues. CDR3 region: CASKREAPDTQYF. The CDR3 coding sequence is TGTGCCAGCAAACGAGAGGCCCCGGATACGCAGTATTTT.

This clonotype has more than one count but fewer than ten. The V and J genes are TRBV3-1 and TRBJ1-1; D remains ambiguous. The CDR3 has 18 amino acids. V was clipped by 4 bases and J by 3 bases, with 24 bases between them. Germline CDR1 and CDR2: LGHDT and YNNKEL (reference sequence). CDR3 sequence: CASSLPPRVGGGYTEAFF. The CDR3 region has the DNA TGTGCCAGCAGCCTCCCGCCGAGGGTGGGTGGTGGTTACACTGAAGCTTTCTTT.

In this sample, this clonotype turned up many times. The chain uses TRBV30 and TRBJ1-1, with D uncertain. This CDR3 spans 11 amino acids. V lost 2 bases and J 4 bases, leaving 5 bases between the germline ends. Looked up from germline, CDR1 is GTSNPN and CDR2 is SVGIG (reference sequence). The CDR3 loop reads CAWSKVTEAFF. CDR3 nucleotide sequence: TGTGCCTGGAGTAAGGTCACTGAAGCTTTCTTT.

The sample holds many counts of this clonotype. The chain links TRBV7-2 to TRBJ2-3; D might be TRBD1 (5 bases). This CDR3 spans 18 amino acids. Trimming stripped 0 bases from V and 0 bases from J, with 16 bases between. CDR1 is SGHTA, CDR2 FQGNSA, per germline. The CDR3 DNA reads TGTGCCAGCAGCTTAGCTCCGATTCTTGGGGCGAGCACAGATACGCAGTATTTT. It codes for CASSLAPILGASTDTQYF.

The chain carries TRBV4-1 and TRBJ2-1, with TRBD2 as a possible D gene (6 bases). The CDR3 covers 15 residues. Trimming removed 2 bases at V and 7 bases at J, with 15 bases between. Germline assignment: CDR1 MGHRA and CDR2 YSYEKL. The chain's CDR3 is CASSQRAGSRNEQFF. CDR3 nucleotide sequence: TGCGCCAGCAGCCAACGCGCGGGAAGTCGGAATGAGCAGTTCTTC.

This clonotype was counted at least ten times. This chain links TRBV20-1 with TRBJ2-1; 11 bases agree with TRBD2. The CDR3 contains 15 residues. V dropped 3 bases and J dropped 6; count of bases not matched to a gene: 7. Germline CDR1 is DFQATT and CDR2 is SNEGSKA (reference sequence). The chain's CDR3 is CSASELAGVGNEQFF. The CDR3 nucleotides read TGCAGTGCTAGTGAACTAGCGGGAGTTGGCAATGAGCAGTTCTTC.

The chain is built from TRBV7-6 and TRBJ2-1; 12 bases match TRBD2. The J segment lost 7 bases and the V segment lost 5 bases, leaving 9 bases of the junction unmatched. The CDR3 has 16 residues. Germline V gene lookup returns CDR1 SGHVS and CDR2 FNYEAQ. CDR3 protein: CASSPRLAGVPNEQFF. CDR3 nucleotides: TGTGCCAGCAGCCCTCGACTAGCGGGAGTCCCGAATGAGCAGTTCTTC.

This clonotype has ten or more counts. The V and J genes are TRBV5-1 and TRBJ2-4, with D possibly being TRBD1 (6 bases). Trimming pared 4 bases from V and 0 bases from J, leaving 14 bases between. The CDR3 contains 16 residues. Germline V lookup: CDR1 SGHRS, CDR2 YFSETQ. CDR3 sequence: CASSRDRQLAKNIQYF. Written as DNA, the CDR3 is TGCGCCAGCAGCAGAGACAGGCAACTAGCCAAAAACATTCAGTACTTC.

This clonotype was seen at least ten times. The chain carries TRBV5-1 and TRBJ2-3; no definite D call. The length of the CDR3 is 12 residues. The V gene lost 1 base and the J gene lost 6 bases, with 6 bases spanning the gap. The germline CDR1 and CDR2 sequences are SGHRS and YFSETQ. CDR3 DNA: TGCGCCAGCAGCTTGTTCGGGGATACGCAGTATTTT. Its protein is CASSLFGDTQYF. The full variable domain, rest sourced from reference TRBV5-1 and TRBJ2-3, is KAGVTQTPRYLIKTRGQQVTLSCSPISGHRSVSWYQQTPGQGLQFLFEYFSETQRNKGNFPGRFSGRQFSNSRSEMNVSTLELGDSALYLCASSLFGDTQYFGPGTRLTVL.

With respect to this clonotype: This may arise from a read error, as a much more abundant clone is one base away. The gene calls are TRBV13 and TRBJ2-5, with 7 bases lining up with TRBD1. The CDR3 sequence is 16 residues long. Looked up from germline, CDR1 is PRHDT and CDR2 is FYEKMQ (reference sequence). The CDR3 reads CASSPNRGTAEEAQYF. The CDR3 DNA sequence: TGTGCCAGCAGCCCGAACCGAGGGACAGCCGAAGAGGCCCAGTACTTC.

This chain joins TRBV7-9 and TRBJ2-7; TRBD2 might be the D (5 bases). The germline V and J ends were trimmed by 7 bases and 0 bases, with 16 bases remaining between them. In germline, CDR1 is SEHNR, CDR2 FQNEAQ (reference sequence). This CDR3 spans 15 amino acids. The CDR3 nucleotides are TGTGCCAGCATTACGGGCGCGGGCCCCTCCTACGAGCAGTACTTC. This codes for CASITGAGPSYEQYF.

This clonotype was picked up many times. This chain uses TRBV13 with TRBJ1-1; 7 bases map to TRBD1. J was trimmed by 8 bases and V by 5 bases; bases with no gene match: 11. This CDR3 contains 14 residues. Per the germline V gene, CDR1 is PRHDT and CDR2 is FYEKMQ (reference sequence). This chain's CDR3 is CASSTGQVGGEAFF. The DNA for the CDR3 is TGTGCCAGCAGCACCGGACAGGTTGGGGGAGAAGCTTTCTTT.

The J gene is TRBJ1-1, the V gene TRBV12-3 or TRBV12-4; weak D call: TRBD1 (6 bases). This CDR3 has 12 residues. Between the trimmed V and J ends, which lost 5 bases and 13 bases, there was a span of 17 bases. The CDR3 reads CASSLGGTGNFF. The CDR3 nucleotides are TGTGCCAGCAGTCTAGGGGGGACCGGGAATTTCTTT.

V and J are TRBV24-1 and TRBJ1-1; D is unresolved. Germline V gene data show CDR1 as KGHDR and CDR2 as SFDVKD. The CDR3 has 13 amino acids. V was cut by 7 bases and J by 1 base, with 9 bases left in between. The CDR3 sequence: CATREAENTEAFF. The CDR3 bases are TGTGCCACCAGGGAGGCAGAGAACACTGAAGCTTTCTTT.

This clonotype was recorded at least ten times. This chain uses TRBV2 with TRBJ1-5; tentatively, D is TRBD1 (6 bases). Germline V gene data show CDR1 as SNHLY and CDR2 as FYNNEI. V lost 1 base to trimming and J lost 0 bases, with 10 bases between them. CDR3 length equals 16 residues. In nucleotides, the CDR3 is TGTGCCAGCAGTGAAGAGACAGGCCATAGCAATCAGCCCCAGCATTTT. As protein: CASSEETGHSNQPQHF.

The CDR3 protein is CASSYWAGGDEQFF. CDR3 sequence (DNA): TGTGCCAGCAGTTATTGGGCAGGAGGGGATGAGCAGTTCTTC. The chain is built from TRBV6-5 and TRBJ2-1; a possible D gene is TRBD2 (6 bases). Germline V gene sequence: CDR1 MNHEY, CDR2 SVGAGI. V gave up 3 bases and J gave up 8 bases, with 14 bases separating them. The CDR3 runs 14 residues.

This chain links TRBV18 with TRBJ2-6, with 9 positions matching TRBD1. The CDR3 length is 18 residues. CDR1 and CDR2 (germline): KGHSH, LQKENI. The ends lost 3 bases at V and 2 bases at J; junction bases unmatched: 8. The CDR3 nucleotides are TGTGCCAGCTCACCCCGGGACAGGGTAGTCACTGGGGCCAACGTCCTGACTTTC. Encoded protein: CASSPRDRVVTGANVLTF.

The chain uses TRBV30 and TRBJ2-2; 14 bases align to TRBD2. In germline, CDR1 is GTSNPN, CDR2 SVGIG (reference sequence). The trim removed 5 bases at V and 4 bases at J, leaving 6 bases unmatched. The CDR3 length is 16 residues. CDR3 sequence (DNA): TGTGCCTGGGCCGGGACTAGCGGGAGAGGCACCGGGGAGCTGTTTTTT. It translates to CAWAGTSGRGTGELFF.

The rearrangement links TRBV19 to TRBJ1-5; D gene unclear. This CDR3 has 15 amino acids. Germline CDR1 LNHDA, CDR2 SQIVND (reference sequence). The V gene lost 2 bases and the J gene lost 4 bases, with 12 bases spanning the gap. CDR3 coding DNA: TGTGCCAGTAGTATACCCGGACGGCCTAATCAGCCCCAGCATTTT. Its translation is CASSIPGRPNQPQHF.

This clonotype was counted ten times or more. The chain recombines TRBV27 with TRBJ1-1; the match to TRBD1 covers 7 bases. This CDR3 region has 16 residues. J lost 0 bases, V lost 1 base, and 5 bases had no gene match. The germline CDR1 and CDR2 sequences are MNHEY and SMNVEV (reference sequence). The CDR3 region is CASSLLQGTVNTEAFF. Written as DNA, the CDR3 is TGTGCCAGCAGTTTATTACAGGGGACTGTGAACACTGAAGCTTTCTTT.

The chain employs TRBV6-4 and TRBJ2-1; D unresolved. The CDR3 is made up of 14 amino acids. Germline CDR1 reads MRHNA; CDR2 reads SNTAGT. The ends were cut back, 5 bases at V and 8 bases at J, with 16 bases in the middle. The CDR3 spells CASSRERVIDEQFF. In DNA form, the CDR3 reads TGTGCCAGCAGTCGTGAACGGGTTATCGATGAGCAGTTCTTC.